These 10 T cell receptor beta chains were all obtained from the same sample, sequenced in a study of technical replicates of blood from a few donors. The method was immunoSEQ multiplex PCR; TCRdb's version includes in-frame clones alone and lacks a portion of them. The sample has 50,000 to 70,000 clones, roughly 95% seen once. Sample: PBMCs. All receptors derive from a human donor in good health. Some clones in this sample may be carry-over from other donors' samples.

This clone has just one count. V is TRBV5-4 and J is TRBJ2-1, with no clear D. Per the germline V gene, CDR1 is SGHNT and CDR2 is YYREEE (reference sequence). The CDR3 has 12 residues. The ends were cut back, 1 base at V and 10 bases at J, with 9 bases in the middle. In nucleotides, the CDR3 is TGTGCCAGCAGCTTGAGTTTGAGGGAGCAGTTCTTC. It encodes CASSLSLREQFF.

The V gene is TRBV7-2, the J gene TRBJ2-7; 13 bases are shared with TRBD2. The CDR3 has 17 amino acids. Germline trimming cut 2 bases from V and 6 bases from J; bases unmatched to any gene: 10. Germline-derived CDR1 and CDR2 are SGHTA and FQGNSA. This CDR3 reads CASSLSPGTSGAREQYF. The DNA for the CDR3 is TGTGCCAGCAGCTTAAGCCCCGGGACTAGCGGGGCGCGCGAGCAGTACTTC. Drawing the rest from reference TRBV7-2 and TRBJ2-7, the complete variable domain is GAGVSQSPSNKVTEKGKDVELRCDPISGHTALYWYRQSLGQGLEFLIYFQGNSAPDKSGLPSDRFSAERTGGSVSTLTIQRTQQEDSAVYLCASSLSPGTSGAREQYFGPGTRLTVT.

V usage is TRBV4-2 and J usage is TRBJ2-1; the D is unclear. Trimming took 6 bases from V and 0 from J, leaving 12 bases between them. Germline V gene sequence: CDR1 LGHNA, CDR2 YNFKEQ. CDR3 size: 15 residues. The DNA of the CDR3 is TGTGCCAGCAGTAGTACCCCGGGCTCCTACAATGAGCAGTTCTTC. It translates to CASSSTPGSYNEQFF.

The chain links TRBV5-5 to TRBJ2-1; 10 bases match TRBD2. V dropped 3 bases and J dropped 4; count of bases not matched to a gene: 4. The CDR3 length is 15 residues. The V gene's germline CDR1 is SGHKS and CDR2 YYEKEE (reference sequence). The CDR3 DNA is TGTGCCAGCAGCTCAGGACTAGCGGATTACAATGAGCAGTTCTTC. The encoded protein is CASSSGLADYNEQFF.

The rearrangement uses TRBV9 and TRBJ1-3; D uncertain. CDR1 SGDLS and CDR2 YYNGEE come from the germline V gene. The germline V and J ends were trimmed by 0 bases and 4 bases, with 14 bases remaining between them. CDR3 length equals 16 residues. CDR3 protein: CASSVDLSRWGNTIYF. The CDR3 DNA reads TGTGCCAGCAGCGTAGATCTTTCTAGGTGGGGAAACACCATATATTTT.

The V and J genes are TRBV9 and TRBJ2-5; the D gene is possibly TRBD2 (6 bases). Germline CDR1 reads SGDLS; CDR2 reads YYNGEE. This CDR3 is 15 amino acids long. V was cut by 0 bases and J by 5 bases, with 14 bases left in between. The CDR3 DNA reads as TGTGCCAGCAGCGTAGTTGGTAGCGGAGAGGAGACCCAGTACTTC. It is translated as CASSVVGSGEETQYF.

CDR3 DNA sequence: TGTGCCAGCAGCCCCCGGACAGGGGCAACTGGGGCCAACGTCCTGACTTTC. Protein product: CASSPRTGATGANVLTF. The chain has TRBV7-9 and TRBJ2-6; 9 bases fit TRBD1. The V gene end was trimmed by 5 bases and the J gene end by 2 bases; junction bases not matched to a gene: 7. Germline assignment: CDR1 SEHNR and CDR2 FQNEAQ (reference sequence). This CDR3 spans 17 amino acids. The complete variable domain, with remaining parts taken from reference TRBV7-9 and TRBJ2-6, reads DTGVSQNPRHKITKRGQNVTFRCDPISEHNRLYWYRQTLGQGPEFLTYFQNEAQLEKSRLLSDRFSAERPKGSFSTLEIQRTEQGDSAMYLCASSPRTGATGANVLTFGAGSRLTVL.

V is TRBV30 and J is TRBJ1-6, with TRBD1 matching over 7 bases. CDR3 size: 17 residues. Germline V gene lookup returns CDR1 GTSNPN and CDR2 SVGIG (reference sequence). Trimming took 4 bases from V and 7 from J; bases not matched to a gene: 16. In DNA form, the CDR3 reads TGTGCCTGGAACCCCGACAGGGTGAGATCGGGGAATTCACCCCTCCACTTT. Residues: CAWNPDRVRSGNSPLHF.

The gene calls are TRBV7-9 and TRBJ2-2, with 10 nucleotides matching TRBD1. Germline CDR1 is SEHNR and CDR2 is FQNEAQ (reference sequence). The J segment lost 3 bases and the V segment lost 8 bases, leaving 0 bases of the junction unmatched. This CDR3 is 13 amino acids long. The CDR3 loop is CASGQGDTGELFF. The CDR3 coding sequence is TGTGCCAGCGGACAGGGGGACACCGGGGAGCTGTTTTTT.

The V call is TRBV18, the J call TRBJ2-1, with 8 bases identical to TRBD1. This CDR3 comprises 16 residues. Unmatched junction bases numbered 10, after V lost 2 bases and J lost 7 bases. Germline V lookup: CDR1 KGHSH, CDR2 LQKENI. CDR3 sequence: CASSPTGTGPKNEQFF. The CDR3 coding sequence is TGTGCCAGCTCACCAACCGGGACAGGACCAAAAAATGAGCAGTTCTTC. The whole variable domain, remainder taken from reference TRBV18 and TRBJ2-1, is NAGVMQNPRHLVRRRGQEARLRCSPMKGHSHVYWYRQLPEEGLKFMVYLQKENIIDESGMPKERFSAEFPKEGPSILRIQQVVRGDSAAYFCASSPTGTGPKNEQFFGPGTRLTVL.